One sample yielded the 29 T cell receptor beta chains listed below, sequenced in a study of graft-versus-host responses after intestinal transplantation. No cognate antigen is known for these TCRs. This table comes from immunoSEQ multiplex PCR, and its TCRdb copy is limited to in-frame clones, with some not included. The data show fewer than 120,000 clones, roughly 95% seen once. The sequences come from unstimulated CD8+ T cells sorted from spleen or lymph node cells, collected before intestinal transplant. The receptors here all came from a human donor who received an intestinal transplant.

The V gene is TRBV9, the J gene TRBJ2-7, with 14 bases that match TRBD2. V gave up 4 bases and J gave up 4 bases; unmatched junction bases: 4. This CDR3 is 15 amino acids long. Germline assignment: CDR1 SGDLS and CDR2 YYNGEE. CDR3 DNA: TGTGCCAGCAGCCCGACTAGCGGGAGGGGGTACGAGCAGTACTTC. Amino acids: CASSPTSGRGYEQYF.

The chain links TRBV7-9 to TRBJ2-5; D perhaps matches TRBD2 (5 bases). Germline CDR1 reads SEHNR; CDR2 reads FQNEAQ (reference sequence). This CDR3 has 15 residues. Trimming removed 1 base at V and 4 bases at J, with 13 bases between. The CDR3 sequence: CASSLDWTGRETQYF. The CDR3 DNA is TGTGCCAGCAGCTTAGATTGGACGGGGAGAGAGACCCAGTACTTC.

The chain joins TRBV6-1 to TRBJ2-7; 7 bases line up with TRBD1. V was clipped by 6 bases and J by 4 bases; unmatched bases: 9. The CDR3 runs to 14 residues. Germline values: CDR1 MNHNS, CDR2 SASEGT. CDR3: CASSGDSIPYEQYF. The CDR3 DNA reads as TGTGCCAGCAGCGGGGACAGCATCCCGTACGAGCAGTACTTC.

V is TRBV7-3 and J is TRBJ1-1; no definite D call. Germline-derived CDR1 and CDR2 are SGHTA and FQGTGA. The length of the CDR3 is 15 residues. The ends were cut back, 1 base at V and 2 bases at J, with 11 bases in the middle. CDR3: CASSLMPGLNTEAFF. CDR3 nucleotides: TGTGCCAGCAGCTTAATGCCGGGCCTTAACACTGAAGCTTTCTTT.

The chain carries TRBV5-1 and TRBJ2-1; D might be TRBD1 or TRBD2, each matching 5 bases. The germline V gene has CDR1 SGHRS and CDR2 YFSETQ. CDR3 length: 15 residues. Trimming cost V 4 bases and J 0 bases, with 11 bases left between them. CDR3 amino acids: CASSQGRLSYNEQFF. The CDR3 bases are TGCGCCAGCAGCCAGGGACGGCTCTCCTACAATGAGCAGTTCTTC.

CDR3 bases: TGTGCCTGGGGTAGATTCGCGGGTGGTGAAAAACTGTTTTTT. Residues: CAWGRFAGGEKLFF. This chain connects TRBV30 to TRBJ1-4; D is undetermined. This CDR3 is built from 14 residues. Deletions cut 5 bases from V and 7 bases from J, with 17 bases between. Germline CDR1 GTSNPN, CDR2 SVGIG (reference sequence).

The rearrangement uses TRBV27 and TRBJ2-7; unclear D gene. This CDR3 has 13 amino acids. Germline values: CDR1 MNHEY, CDR2 SMNVEV (reference sequence). The V end lost 3 bases, the J end lost 2 bases, and 8 bases lay between the germline ends. This CDR3 reads CASSLSRPYEQYF. CDR3 sequence (DNA): TGTGCCAGCAGTTTGAGCCGACCCTACGAGCAGTACTTC.

The rearrangement links TRBV19 to TRBJ1-1; the D gene is possibly TRBD1 (6 bases). Deletions cut 5 bases from V and 1 base from J, with 11 bases between. CDR1 is LNHDA, CDR2 SQIVND, per germline (reference sequence). The CDR3 runs 14 residues. CDR3 DNA sequence: TGTGCCAGTAGTTTAGGGACACCGAACACTGAAGCTTTCTTT. This gives the protein CASSLGTPNTEAFF.

This chain links TRBV4-1 with TRBJ2-5, with 7 bases lining up with TRBD1. Judging by the DNA end, TRBJ2-7 fits better; the J call may be wrong. Germline CDR1 and CDR2: MGHRA and YSYEKL. The CDR3 is made up of 15 amino acids. The CDR3, as DNA: TGCGCCAGCAGCCAAGTAGACAGGGAAGCCTACGAGCAGTACTTC. Translated, it gives CASSQVDREAYEQYF.

The rearrangement uses TRBV6-6 and TRBJ2-2; no reliable D call. V lost 8 bases to trimming and J lost 6 bases, with 10 bases between them. This CDR3 has 12 residues. Germline V gene lookup returns CDR1 MNHNY and CDR2 SVGAGI (reference sequence). CDR3 amino acids: CASGEVSGELFF. The CDR3 DNA reads TGTGCCAGCGGAGAGGTATCCGGGGAGCTGTTTTTT.

This clone showed up just once. This chain uses TRBV9 with TRBJ1-5; D might be TRBD1 (5 bases). CDR1 SGDLS and CDR2 YYNGEE come from the germline V gene. The CDR3 contains 16 residues. Trimming left V 4 bases short and J 0 bases short, with 14 bases between. For the CDR3, the DNA is TGTGCCAGCAGCCCACTGGGGGATCCTAGCAATCAGCCCCAGCATTTT. It encodes CASSPLGDPSNQPQHF.

The chain employs TRBV7-9 and TRBJ2-3; the match to TRBD1 covers 8 bases. The CDR3 runs to 17 residues. Germline CDR1 and CDR2: SEHNR and FQNEAQ (reference sequence). V lost 5 bases and J lost 0; bases outside the gene matches: 10. CDR3 sequence reads: CASSPRTGPFSTDTQYF. The DNA for the CDR3 is TGTGCCAGCAGCCCCCGGACAGGGCCCTTTAGCACAGATACGCAGTATTTT.

This rearrangement joins TRBV19 to TRBJ1-1, with TRBD1 identical over 7 bases. This CDR3 has 15 amino acids. V shed 5 bases and J 1 base; nucleotides not matched to a gene: 7. The germline V gene has CDR1 LNHDA and CDR2 SQIVND (reference sequence). The CDR3 is CASSRYRGQNTEAFF. CDR3 bases: TGTGCCAGTAGTCGATACAGGGGTCAGAACACTGAAGCTTTCTTT.

This clone was seen a single time. The chain couples TRBV10-1 to TRBJ2-3; 8 nucleotides match TRBD2. V trimming: 4 bases; J trimming: 2 bases; junction bases outside the gene matches: 8. CDR1 is WNHNN and CDR2 is SYGVQD in the germline V gene (reference sequence). CDR3 length: 16 amino acids. The CDR3 DNA follows: TGCGCCAGCAGTGTCCTAGCGGGCTTCCCCACAGATACGCAGTATTTT. This encodes CASSVLAGFPTDTQYF.

The chain combines TRBV28 with TRBJ2-1; D gene unclear. Trimming shortened V by 3 bases and J by 9 bases, and 12 bases separated the two germline ends. CDR1 is MDHEN, CDR2 SYDVKM, per germline. CDR3 length: 13 residues. CDR3: CASSLDPRAEQFF. The CDR3 DNA follows: TGTGCCAGCAGTTTGGACCCCCGTGCTGAGCAGTTCTTC.

The genes are TRBV19 and TRBJ2-7; D is perhaps TRBD1 (5 bases). The CDR3 totals 13 residues. Germline V gene sequence: CDR1 LNHDA, CDR2 SQIVND (reference sequence). Trimming removed 5 bases at V and 5 bases at J, with 13 bases between. CDR3 sequence: CASSFGQPDEQYF. The CDR3, as DNA: TGTGCCAGTAGTTTTGGACAACCAGACGAGCAGTACTTC.

This clone showed up just once. The chain joins TRBV27 to TRBJ2-6; D might be TRBD2 (7 bases). V lost 4 bases and J 0 bases, leaving 13 bases between the germline ends. CDR1 is MNHEY, CDR2 SMNVEV, per germline (reference sequence). The CDR3 has 17 residues. The CDR3 nucleotides read TGTGCCAGCAGTTGGGCGGGGGCCATCTCTGGGGCCAACGTCCTGACTTTC. This translates into CASSWAGAISGANVLTF.

V and J are TRBV9 and TRBJ2-3, with 10 positions matching TRBD2. CDR1 is SGDLS, CDR2 YYNGEE, per germline. The CDR3 is 18 residues long. After removal of 0 bases from V and 0 bases from J, the junction contained 7 bases not matched to a gene. This chain's CDR3 is CASSVGSLAGDSTDTQYF. The CDR3 DNA sequence: TGTGCCAGCAGCGTAGGTTCCCTAGCGGGAGACAGCACAGATACGCAGTATTTT.

V gene TRBV13 combines with J gene TRBJ2-3; 8 bases map to TRBD2. V lost 2 bases to trimming and J lost 2 bases; unmatched junction nucleotides: 6. Germline V gene lookup returns CDR1 PRHDT and CDR2 FYEKMQ (reference sequence). The CDR3 contains 16 residues. The CDR3 loop is CASSLRSGSFTDTQYF. The CDR3 region has the DNA TGTGCCAGCAGCTTACGGAGCGGGAGCTTCACAGATACGCAGTATTTT.

V usage is TRBV4-1 and J usage is TRBJ2-6; D perhaps matches TRBD2 (6 bases). Germline assignment: CDR1 MGHRA and CDR2 YSYEKL. The CDR3 covers 17 residues. V lost 0 bases to trimming and J lost 0 bases, with 9 bases between them. Here the CDR3 reads CASSQEAGSSGANVLTF. The CDR3 region has the DNA TGCGCCAGCAGCCAAGAGGCGGGGAGCTCTGGGGCCAACGTCCTGACTTTC.

This clone has only a few counts. V and J are TRBV28 and TRBJ1-3; no firm D call. CDR3 length: 12 residues. The germline V gene has CDR1 MDHEN and CDR2 SYDVKM. V lost 6 bases and J 4 bases, leaving 7 bases between the germline ends. The CDR3 loop reads CASSRQGNTIYF. CDR3 coding DNA: TGTGCCAGCAGCCGGCAGGGAAACACCATATATTTT.

Turning to this clone: The same CDR3 also results from other DNA sequences found in this sample. The rearrangement uses TRBV27 and TRBJ2-1; unclear D gene. Germline V lookup: CDR1 MNHEY, CDR2 SMNVEV (reference sequence). The CDR3 loop spans 12 amino acids. The ends were cut back, 3 bases at V and 4 bases at J, with 4 bases in the middle. As DNA, the CDR3 is TGTGCCAGCAGTTTGGGGTACAATGAGCAGTTCTTC. As protein: CASSLGYNEQFF.

Written as DNA, the CDR3 is TGTGCCAGCAGCTTAGGGCGGGAGAACTATGGCTACACCTTC. Translating gives CASSLGRENYGYTF. The chain joins TRBV7-9 to TRBJ1-2; D unclear. CDR3 size: 14 residues. Between the trimmed V and J ends, which lost 1 base and 2 bases, there was a span of 8 bases. Germline CDR1 is SEHNR and CDR2 is FQNEAQ (reference sequence). Full variable domain (missing parts from reference TRBV7-9 and TRBJ1-2): DTGVSQNPRHKITKRGQNVTFRCDPISEHNRLYWYRQTLGQGPEFLTYFQNEAQLEKSRLLSDRFSAERPKGSFSTLEIQRTEQGDSAMYLCASSLGRENYGYTFGSGTRLTVV.

This clone was seen a few times. Other DNA variants within this sample encode the same CDR3. V and J are TRBV19 and TRBJ1-1, with D hard to call. This CDR3 has 13 amino acids. With 1 base removed from V and 1 base from J, the gap between germline ends came to 4 bases. CDR1 is LNHDA, CDR2 SQIVND, per germline (reference sequence). DNA for the CDR3: TGTGCCAGTAGTATAGGGGGGAACACTGAAGCTTTCTTT. It codes for CASSIGGNTEAFF.

The CDR3 loop is CAWSASLGDTQYF. In nucleotides, the CDR3 is TGTGCCTGGAGTGCCTCCTTAGGGGATACGCAGTATTTT. This rearrangement joins TRBV30 to TRBJ2-3; D is uncertain. Germline assignment: CDR1 GTSNPN and CDR2 SVGIG (reference sequence). Trimming cost V 1 base and J 6 bases, with 11 bases left between them. The CDR3 is made up of 13 amino acids.

The CDR3 DNA sequence: TGTGCCAGCATCATCGTCCCCCCACAGGGGGCGACTAATGAAAAACTGTTTTTT. Amino acid sequence: CASIIVPPQGATNEKLFF. The chain combines TRBV11-1 with TRBJ1-4, with 9 bases fitting TRBD1. This CDR3 region has 18 residues. CDR1 is SGHAT and CDR2 is FQDESV in the germline V gene (reference sequence). Losses at the gene ends were 7 bases for V and 2 bases for J; bases not matched to a gene: 14.

The rearrangement links TRBV30 to TRBJ1-5; D is unclear. CDR3 length equals 17 residues. Germline-derived CDR1 and CDR2 are GTSNPN and SVGIG (reference sequence). Trimming removed 1 base at V and 5 bases at J, with 21 bases between. The CDR3 is CAWSATVGPVGYQPQHF. The CDR3 DNA is TGTGCCTGGAGTGCCACAGTGGGCCCGGTGGGCTATCAGCCCCAGCATTTT. Drawing the rest from reference TRBV30 and TRBJ1-5, the complete variable domain is SQTIHQWPATLVQPVGSPLSLECTVEGTSNPNLYWYRQAAGRGLQLLFYSVGIGQISSEVPQNLSASRPQDRQFILSSKKLLLSDSGFYLCAWSATVGPVGYQPQHFGDGTRLSIL.

The genes are TRBV10-3 and TRBJ1-3; TRBD1 is a possible D gene (5 bases). This CDR3 spans 15 amino acids. From germline, CDR1 is ENHRY and CDR2 SYGVKD. The V and J ends lost 6 bases and 8 bases respectively, with 20 bases between them. The CDR3 coding sequence is TGTGCCATCAGCGCTCCACAGGCAACGGGGGACACCATATATTTT. Protein sequence: CAISAPQATGDTIYF.

The chain links TRBV6-5 to TRBJ2-2; D might be TRBD1 (6 bases). The CDR3 spans 16 residues. Trimming cost V 4 bases and J 8 bases, with 20 bases left between them. Germline V lookup: CDR1 MNHEY, CDR2 SVGAGI. The CDR3 is CASSSSHRVLGGELFF. CDR3 DNA: TGTGCCAGCAGTTCGTCCCACAGGGTCCTGGGAGGGGAGCTGTTTTTT.